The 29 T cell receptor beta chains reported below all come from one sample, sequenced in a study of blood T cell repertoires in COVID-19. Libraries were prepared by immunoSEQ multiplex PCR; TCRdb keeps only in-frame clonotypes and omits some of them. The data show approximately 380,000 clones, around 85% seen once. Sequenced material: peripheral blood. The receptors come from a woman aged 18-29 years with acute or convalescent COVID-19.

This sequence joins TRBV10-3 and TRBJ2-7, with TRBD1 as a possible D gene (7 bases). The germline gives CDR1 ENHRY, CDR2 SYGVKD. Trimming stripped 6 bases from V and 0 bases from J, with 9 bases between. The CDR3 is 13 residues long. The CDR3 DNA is TGTGCCATCAGGCGGGACAGCTCCTACGAGCAGTACTTC. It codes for CAIRRDSSYEQYF.

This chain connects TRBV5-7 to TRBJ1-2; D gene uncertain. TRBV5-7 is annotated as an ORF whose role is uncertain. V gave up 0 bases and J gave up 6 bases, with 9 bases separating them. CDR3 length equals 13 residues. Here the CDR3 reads CASSLDGLNGYTF. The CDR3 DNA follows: TGTGCCAGCAGCTTGGACGGACTGAATGGCTACACCTTC.

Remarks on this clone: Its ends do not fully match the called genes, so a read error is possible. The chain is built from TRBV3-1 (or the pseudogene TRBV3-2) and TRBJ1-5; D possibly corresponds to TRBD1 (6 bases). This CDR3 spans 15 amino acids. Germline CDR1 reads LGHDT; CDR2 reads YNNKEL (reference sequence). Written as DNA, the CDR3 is TGTGCCAGCAGCCAAGATACCAGGGGCAACCAGCCCCAGCATTTT. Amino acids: CASSQDTRGNQPQHF.

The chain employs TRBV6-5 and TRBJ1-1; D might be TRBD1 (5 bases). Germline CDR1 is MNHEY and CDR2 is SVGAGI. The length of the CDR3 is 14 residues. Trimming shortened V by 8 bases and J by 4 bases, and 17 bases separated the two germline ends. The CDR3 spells CASYYEHQGTEAFF. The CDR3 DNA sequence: TGTGCCAGCTATTACGAACACCAGGGCACTGAAGCTTTCTTT.

The CDR3 coding sequence is TGTGCCACCCAGGGGTACACAGATACGCAGTATTTT. Translating it yields CATQGYTDTQYF. V and J are TRBV24-1 and TRBJ2-3, with a tentative D call TRBD1 (6 bases). The V end lost 9 bases, the J end lost 2 bases, and 8 bases lay between the germline ends. Germline CDR1 reads KGHDR; CDR2 reads SFDVKD. The CDR3 consists of 12 residues.

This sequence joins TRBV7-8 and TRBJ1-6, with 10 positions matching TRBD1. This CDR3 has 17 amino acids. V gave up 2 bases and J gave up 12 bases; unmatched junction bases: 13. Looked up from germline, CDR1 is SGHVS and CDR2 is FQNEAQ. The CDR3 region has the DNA TGTGCCAGCAGCTTAAGTCCCTCCGGGACAGGGGTACGACCCCTCCACTTT. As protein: CASSLSPSGTGVRPLHF.

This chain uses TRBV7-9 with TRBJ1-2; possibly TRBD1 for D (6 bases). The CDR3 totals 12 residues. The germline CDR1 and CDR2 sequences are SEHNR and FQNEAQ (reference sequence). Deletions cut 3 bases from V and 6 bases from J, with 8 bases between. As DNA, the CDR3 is TGTGCCAGCAGCTTTAACAGGGATGGCTACACCTTC. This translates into CASSFNRDGYTF.

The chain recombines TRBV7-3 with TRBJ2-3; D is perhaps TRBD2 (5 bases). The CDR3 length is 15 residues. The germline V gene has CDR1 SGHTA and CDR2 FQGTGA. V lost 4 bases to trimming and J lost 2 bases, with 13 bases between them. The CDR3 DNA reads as TGTGCCAGCAGCTCCGGACTGCTTAACACAGATACGCAGTATTTT. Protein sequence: CASSSGLLNTDTQYF.

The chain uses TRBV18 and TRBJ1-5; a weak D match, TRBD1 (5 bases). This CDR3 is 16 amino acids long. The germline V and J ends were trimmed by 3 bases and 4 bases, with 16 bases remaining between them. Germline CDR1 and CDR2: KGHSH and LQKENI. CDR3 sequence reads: CASSPHRSVMNQPQHF. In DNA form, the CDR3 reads TGTGCCAGCTCACCCCACAGGTCAGTAATGAATCAGCCCCAGCATTTT.

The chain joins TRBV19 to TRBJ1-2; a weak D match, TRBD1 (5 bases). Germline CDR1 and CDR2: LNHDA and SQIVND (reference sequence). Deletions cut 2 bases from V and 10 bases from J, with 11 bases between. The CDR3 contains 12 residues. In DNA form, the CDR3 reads TGTGCCAGTAGTATACGGACGGGGGTCTACACCTTC. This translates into CASSIRTGVYTF.

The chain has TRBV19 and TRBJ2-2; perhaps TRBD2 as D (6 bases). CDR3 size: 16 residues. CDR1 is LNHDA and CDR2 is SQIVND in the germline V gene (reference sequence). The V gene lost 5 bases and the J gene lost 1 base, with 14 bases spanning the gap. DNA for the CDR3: TGTGCCAGTAGTCCTGGGACGGGACTGAACACCGGGGAGCTGTTTTTT. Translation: CASSPGTGLNTGELFF. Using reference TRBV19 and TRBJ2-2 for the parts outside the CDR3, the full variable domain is DGGITQSPKYLFRKEGQNVTLSCEQNLNHDAMYWYRQDPGQGLRLIYYSQIVNDFQKGDIAEGYSVSREKKESFPLTVTSAQKNPTAFYLCASSPGTGLNTGELFFGEGSRLTVL.

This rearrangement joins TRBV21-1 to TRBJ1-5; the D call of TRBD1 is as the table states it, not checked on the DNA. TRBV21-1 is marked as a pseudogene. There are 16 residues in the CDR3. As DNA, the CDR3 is TGTGCCAGCAGCAAGGAGGGACAGGGGGCTAGTCAGCCCCAGCATTTT. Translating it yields CASSKEGQGASQPQHF.

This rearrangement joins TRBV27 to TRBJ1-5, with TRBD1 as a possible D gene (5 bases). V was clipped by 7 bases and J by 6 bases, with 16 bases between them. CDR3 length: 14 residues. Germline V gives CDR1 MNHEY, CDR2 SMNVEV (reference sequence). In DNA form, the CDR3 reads TGTGCCAGCACCCTGGGGGGGGTAGGTCAGCCCCAGCATTTT. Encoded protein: CASTLGGVGQPQHF.

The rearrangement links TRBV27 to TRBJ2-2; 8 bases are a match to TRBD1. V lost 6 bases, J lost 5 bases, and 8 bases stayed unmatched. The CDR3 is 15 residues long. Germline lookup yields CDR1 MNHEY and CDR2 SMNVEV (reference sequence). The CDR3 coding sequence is TGTGCCAGCAGGACGGGACAGGTTAGGACCGGGGAGCTGTTTTTT. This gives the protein CASRTGQVRTGELFF.

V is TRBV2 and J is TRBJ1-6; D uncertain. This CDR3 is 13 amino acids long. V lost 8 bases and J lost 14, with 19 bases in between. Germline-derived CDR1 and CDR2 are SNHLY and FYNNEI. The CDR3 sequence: CASLRKRDGALHF. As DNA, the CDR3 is TGTGCCAGCCTGAGGAAGCGGGATGGGGCCCTCCACTTT.

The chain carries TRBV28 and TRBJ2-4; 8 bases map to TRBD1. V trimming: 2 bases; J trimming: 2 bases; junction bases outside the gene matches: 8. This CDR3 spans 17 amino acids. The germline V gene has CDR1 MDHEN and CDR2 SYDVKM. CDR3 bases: TGTGCCAGCAGTTTACGCACAGGGGGGAGGACCAAAAACATTCAGTACTTC. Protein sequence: CASSLRTGGRTKNIQYF.

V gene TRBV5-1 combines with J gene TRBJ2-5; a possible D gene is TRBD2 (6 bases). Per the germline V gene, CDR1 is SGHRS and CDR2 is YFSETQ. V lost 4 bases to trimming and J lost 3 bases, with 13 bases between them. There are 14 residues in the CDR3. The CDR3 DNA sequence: TGCGCCAGCAGCGCAGGAGGGGCAGAAGAGACCCAGTACTTC. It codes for CASSAGGAEETQYF.

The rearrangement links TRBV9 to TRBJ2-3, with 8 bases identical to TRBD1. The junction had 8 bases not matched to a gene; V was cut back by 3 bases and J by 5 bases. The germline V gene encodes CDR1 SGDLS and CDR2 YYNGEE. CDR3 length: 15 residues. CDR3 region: CASSGPGGRIDTQYF. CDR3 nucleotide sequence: TGTGCCAGCAGCGGTCCAGGGGGCAGGATAGATACGCAGTATTTT.

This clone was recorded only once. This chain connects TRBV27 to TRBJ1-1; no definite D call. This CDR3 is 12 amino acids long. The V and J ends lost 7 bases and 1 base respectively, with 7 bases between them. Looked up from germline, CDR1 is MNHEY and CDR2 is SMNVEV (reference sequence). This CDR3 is CASTDTNTEAFF. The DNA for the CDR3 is TGTGCCAGCACTGACACGAACACTGAAGCTTTCTTT.

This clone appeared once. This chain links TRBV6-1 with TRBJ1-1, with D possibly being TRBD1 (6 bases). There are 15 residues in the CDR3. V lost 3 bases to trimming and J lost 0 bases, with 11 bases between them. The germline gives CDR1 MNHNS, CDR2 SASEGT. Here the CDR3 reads CASSDGGALNTEAFF. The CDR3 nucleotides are TGTGCCAGCAGTGATGGGGGGGCGTTGAACACTGAAGCTTTCTTT.

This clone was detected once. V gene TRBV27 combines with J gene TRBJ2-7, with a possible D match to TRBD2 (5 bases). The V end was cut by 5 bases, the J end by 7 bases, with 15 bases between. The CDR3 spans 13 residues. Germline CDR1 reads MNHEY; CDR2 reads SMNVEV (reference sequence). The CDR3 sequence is CASSPERAGEQYF. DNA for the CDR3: TGTGCCAGCAGTCCAGAACGCGCGGGTGAGCAGTACTTC.

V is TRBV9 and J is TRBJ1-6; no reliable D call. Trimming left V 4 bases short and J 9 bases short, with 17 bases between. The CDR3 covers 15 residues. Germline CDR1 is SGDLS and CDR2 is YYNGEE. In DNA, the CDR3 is TGTGCCAGCAGCCCCGCCACGGGTGGAGGTTCACCCCTCCACTTT. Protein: CASSPATGGGSPLHF.

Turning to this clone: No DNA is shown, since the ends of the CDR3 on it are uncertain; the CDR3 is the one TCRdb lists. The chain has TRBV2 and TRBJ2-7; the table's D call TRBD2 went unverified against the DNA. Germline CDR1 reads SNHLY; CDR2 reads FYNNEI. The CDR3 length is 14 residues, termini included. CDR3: CASRLELRAGPGNF.

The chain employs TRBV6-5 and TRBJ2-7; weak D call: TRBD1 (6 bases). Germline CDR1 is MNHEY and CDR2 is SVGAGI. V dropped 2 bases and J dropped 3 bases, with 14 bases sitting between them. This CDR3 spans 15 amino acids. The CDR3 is CASSYRTGMNYEQYF. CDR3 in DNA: TGTGCCAGCAGTTACCGAACAGGGATGAACTACGAGCAGTACTTC.

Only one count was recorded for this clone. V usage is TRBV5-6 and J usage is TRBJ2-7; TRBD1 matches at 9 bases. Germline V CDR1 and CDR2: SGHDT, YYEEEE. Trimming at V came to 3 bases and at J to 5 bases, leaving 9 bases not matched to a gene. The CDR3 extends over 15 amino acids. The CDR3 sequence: CASSWGDRVTNEQYF. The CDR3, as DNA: TGTGCCAGCAGCTGGGGGGACAGGGTGACCAACGAGCAGTACTTC.

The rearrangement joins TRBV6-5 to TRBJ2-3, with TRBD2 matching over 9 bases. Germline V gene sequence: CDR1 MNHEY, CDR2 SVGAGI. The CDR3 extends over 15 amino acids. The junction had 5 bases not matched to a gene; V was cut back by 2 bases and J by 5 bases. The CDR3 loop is CASSYLAGGQDTQYF. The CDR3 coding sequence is TGTGCCAGCAGTTACCTCGCGGGGGGGCAAGATACGCAGTATTTT.

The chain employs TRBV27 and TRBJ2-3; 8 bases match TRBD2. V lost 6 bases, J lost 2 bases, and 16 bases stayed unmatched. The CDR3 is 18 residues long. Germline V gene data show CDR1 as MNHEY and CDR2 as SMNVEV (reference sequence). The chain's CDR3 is CASSFRQVSGTFTDTQYF. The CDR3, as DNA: TGTGCCAGCAGCTTCCGCCAGGTTAGCGGGACTTTCACAGATACGCAGTATTTT.

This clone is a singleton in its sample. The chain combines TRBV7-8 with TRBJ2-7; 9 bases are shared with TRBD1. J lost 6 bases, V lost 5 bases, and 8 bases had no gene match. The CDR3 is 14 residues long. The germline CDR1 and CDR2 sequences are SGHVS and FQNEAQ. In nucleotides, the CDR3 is TGTGCCAGCAGCACGGGACAGGGCAGAGGCGAGCAGTACTTC. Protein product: CASSTGQGRGEQYF.

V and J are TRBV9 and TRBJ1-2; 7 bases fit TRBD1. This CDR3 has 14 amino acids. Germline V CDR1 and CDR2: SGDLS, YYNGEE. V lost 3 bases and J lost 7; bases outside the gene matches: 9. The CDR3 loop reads CASSGTDRMRGYTF. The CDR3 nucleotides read TGTGCCAGCAGCGGAACGGACAGGATGCGTGGCTACACCTTC. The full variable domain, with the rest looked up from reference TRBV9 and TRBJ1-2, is DSGVTQTPKHLITATGQRVTLRCSPRSGDLSVYWYQQSLDQGLQFLIQYYNGEERAKGNILERFSAQQFPDLHSELNLSSLELGDSALYFCASSGTDRMRGYTFGSGTRLTVV.